The 5 T cell receptor beta chains below all came from one sample that was sequenced in a study of beta chain features in type 1 diabetes. Expressed TCRB transcripts got sequenced, as all isolated RNA was reverse transcribed. Profiling relied on immunoSEQ multiplex PCR, and the TCRdb table lists in-frame clones only, not all of them. The data contain roughly 240,000 clones, 13% to 15% of them singletons. The sequencing sample was made of naive CD4+ T cells from blood. These receptors originate from a woman aged 40 to 49 in good health.

The rearrangement links TRBV5-6 to TRBJ2-3; TRBD2 matches 8 bases. V shed 0 bases, J shed 4 bases, and the junction held 4 bases outside the gene matches. CDR1 SGHDT and CDR2 YYEEEE come from the germline V gene. CDR3 length equals 15 residues. CDR3 nucleotides: TGTGCCAGCAGCTTGGGCGGTAGCGGGGCAGATACGCAGTATTTT. Protein sequence: CASSLGGSGADTQYF.

This clone turned up a few times. This chain joins TRBV5-1 and TRBJ2-1; TRBD2 agrees at 9 bases. Germline assignment: CDR1 SGHRS and CDR2 YFSETQ. The CDR3 is made up of 16 amino acids. V dropped 3 bases and J dropped 7; count of bases not matched to a gene: 11. The CDR3 sequence: CASSYRGGLAGNEQFF. The CDR3 nucleotides read TGCGCCAGCAGCTACAGAGGGGGGCTAGCGGGGAATGAGCAGTTCTTC.

This clone has just a few counts. J is TRBJ2-3 and V is TRBV6-5; D gene uncertain. This CDR3 region has 15 residues. The germline gives CDR1 MNHEY, CDR2 SVGAGI. V lost 0 bases and J 8 bases, leaving 15 bases between the germline ends. The CDR3 loop is CASSYSNVPTGTQYF. DNA of the CDR3: TGTGCCAGCAGTTACTCTAACGTCCCTACGGGTACGCAGTATTTT.

This sequence joins TRBV19 and TRBJ1-6, with TRBD1 identical over 10 bases. V lost 6 bases to trimming and J lost 10 bases; unmatched junction nucleotides: 15. Germline CDR1 LNHDA, CDR2 SQIVND (reference sequence). The CDR3 consists of 17 residues. The DNA for the CDR3 is TGTGCCAGTAGACCGGGACAGGGGAACCGACGGGGGTCACCCCTCCACTTT. Its protein is CASRPGQGNRRGSPLHF.

The chain joins TRBV19 to TRBJ1-2, with TRBD1 identical over 10 bases. The J segment lost 5 bases and the V segment lost 7 bases, leaving 7 bases of the junction unmatched. CDR1 and CDR2 from the germline V gene are LNHDA and SQIVND (reference sequence). The CDR3 is 14 amino acids. This CDR3 is CASKGTGAGYGYTF. CDR3 DNA: TGTGCCAGTAAAGGGACAGGGGCGGGGTATGGCTACACCTTC.